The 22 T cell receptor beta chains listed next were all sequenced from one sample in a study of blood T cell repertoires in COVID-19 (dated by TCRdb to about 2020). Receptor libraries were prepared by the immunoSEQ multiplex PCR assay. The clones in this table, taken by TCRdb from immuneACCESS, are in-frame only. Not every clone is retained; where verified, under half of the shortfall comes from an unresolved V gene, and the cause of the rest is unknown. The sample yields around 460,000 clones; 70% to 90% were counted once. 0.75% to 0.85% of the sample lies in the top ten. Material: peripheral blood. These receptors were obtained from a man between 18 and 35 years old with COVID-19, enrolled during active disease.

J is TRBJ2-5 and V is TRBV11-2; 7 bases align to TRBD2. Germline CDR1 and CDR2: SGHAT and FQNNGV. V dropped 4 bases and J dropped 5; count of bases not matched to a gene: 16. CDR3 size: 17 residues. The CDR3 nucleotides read TGTGCCAGCAGCTCCACCTGGGGGGGACCCACGGCGGAGACCCAGTACTTC. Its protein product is CASSSTWGGPTAETQYF.

The CDR3 coding sequence is TGTGCCAGCTCACCACCGTTCCTACAGGGAGATGGGGAGACCCAGTACTTC. Translating it yields CASSPPFLQGDGETQYF. The chain uses TRBV18 and TRBJ2-5; TRBD1 might be the D (6 bases). With 0 bases removed from V and 5 bases from J, the gap between germline ends came to 19 bases. CDR3 length: 17 residues. The germline V gene has CDR1 KGHSH and CDR2 LQKENI. Drawing the rest from reference TRBV18 and TRBJ2-5, the complete variable domain is NAGVMQNPRHLVRRRGQEARLRCSPMKGHSHVYWYRQLPEEGLKFMVYLQKENIIDESGMPKERFSAEFPKEGPSILRIQQVVRGDSAAYFCASSPPFLQGDGETQYFGPGTRLLVL.

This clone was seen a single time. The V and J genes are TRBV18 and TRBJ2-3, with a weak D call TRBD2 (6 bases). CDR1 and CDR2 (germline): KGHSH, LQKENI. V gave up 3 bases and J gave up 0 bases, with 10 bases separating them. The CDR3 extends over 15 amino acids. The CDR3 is CASSPAGISTDTQYF. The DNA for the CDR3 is TGTGCCAGCTCACCGGCGGGGATCAGCACAGATACGCAGTATTTT.

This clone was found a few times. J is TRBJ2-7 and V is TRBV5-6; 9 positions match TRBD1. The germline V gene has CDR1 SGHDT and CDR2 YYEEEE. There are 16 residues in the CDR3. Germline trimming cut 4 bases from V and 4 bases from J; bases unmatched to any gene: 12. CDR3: CASSRPPGQGVYEQYF. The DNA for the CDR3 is TGTGCCAGCAGCCGTCCCCCGGGACAGGGAGTGTACGAGCAGTACTTC.

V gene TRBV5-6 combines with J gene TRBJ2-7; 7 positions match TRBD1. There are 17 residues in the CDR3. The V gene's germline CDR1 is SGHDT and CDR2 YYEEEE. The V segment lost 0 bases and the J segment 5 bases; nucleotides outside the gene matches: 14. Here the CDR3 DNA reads TGTGCCAGCAGCTTGGTTAGGGAGCAGGGGGTATTCAACGAGCAGTACTTC. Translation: CASSLVREQGVFNEQYF.

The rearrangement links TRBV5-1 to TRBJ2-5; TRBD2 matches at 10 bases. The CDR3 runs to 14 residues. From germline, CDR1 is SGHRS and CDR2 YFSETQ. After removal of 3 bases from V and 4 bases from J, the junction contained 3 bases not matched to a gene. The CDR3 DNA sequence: TGCGCCAGCAGCTCAGGGACTAGCGTAGAGACCCAGTACTTC. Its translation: CASSSGTSVETQYF.

The chain's CDR3 is CASSLEGLAVQETQYF. CDR3 in DNA: TGCGCCAGCAGCTTGGAGGGGCTAGCGGTCCAAGAGACCCAGTACTTC. The chain recombines TRBV5-1 with TRBJ2-5; 7 bases are shared with TRBD2. This CDR3 contains 16 residues. Losses at the gene ends were 0 bases for V and 1 base for J; bases not matched to a gene: 6. Germline CDR1 and CDR2: SGHRS and YFSETQ.

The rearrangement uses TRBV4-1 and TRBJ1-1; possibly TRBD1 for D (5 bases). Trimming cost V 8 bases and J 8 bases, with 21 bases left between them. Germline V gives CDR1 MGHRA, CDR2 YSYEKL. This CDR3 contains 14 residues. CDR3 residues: CASAPHIPAGEAFF. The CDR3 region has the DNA TGCGCCAGCGCTCCCCACATACCGGCAGGGGAAGCTTTCTTT.

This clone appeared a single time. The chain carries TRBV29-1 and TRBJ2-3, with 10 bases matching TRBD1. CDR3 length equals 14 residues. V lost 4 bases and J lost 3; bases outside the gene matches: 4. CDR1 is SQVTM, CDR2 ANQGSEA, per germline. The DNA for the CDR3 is TGCAGCGTTGGGGGACAGGGGAGTACAGATACGCAGTATTTT. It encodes CSVGGQGSTDTQYF.

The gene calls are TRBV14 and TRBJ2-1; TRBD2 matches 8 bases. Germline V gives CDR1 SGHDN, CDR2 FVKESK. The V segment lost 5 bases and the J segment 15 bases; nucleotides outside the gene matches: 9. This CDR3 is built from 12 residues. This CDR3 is CASSFLAGGPFF. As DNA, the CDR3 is TGTGCCAGCAGCTTTCTCGCGGGGGGTCCGTTCTTC.

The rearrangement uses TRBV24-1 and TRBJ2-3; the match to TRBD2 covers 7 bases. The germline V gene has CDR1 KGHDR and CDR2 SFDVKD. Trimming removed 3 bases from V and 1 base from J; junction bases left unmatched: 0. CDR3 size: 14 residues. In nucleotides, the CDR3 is TGTGCCACCAGTGATGCGGGGGGCACAGATACGCAGTATTTT. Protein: CATSDAGGTDTQYF.

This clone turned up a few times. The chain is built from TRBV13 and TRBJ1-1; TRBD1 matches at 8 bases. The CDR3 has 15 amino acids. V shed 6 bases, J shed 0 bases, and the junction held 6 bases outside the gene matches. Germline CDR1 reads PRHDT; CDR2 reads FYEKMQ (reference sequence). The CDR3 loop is CASSDRGSLNTEAFF. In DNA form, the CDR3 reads TGTGCCAGCAGTGACAGGGGCTCCCTGAACACTGAAGCTTTCTTT.

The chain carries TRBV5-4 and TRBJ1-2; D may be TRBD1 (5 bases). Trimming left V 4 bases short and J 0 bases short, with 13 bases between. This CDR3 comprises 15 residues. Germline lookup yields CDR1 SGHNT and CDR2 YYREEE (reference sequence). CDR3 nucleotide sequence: TGTGCCAGCAGCCGAGACACAGGAGCTAACTATGGCTACACCTTC. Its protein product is CASSRDTGANYGYTF.

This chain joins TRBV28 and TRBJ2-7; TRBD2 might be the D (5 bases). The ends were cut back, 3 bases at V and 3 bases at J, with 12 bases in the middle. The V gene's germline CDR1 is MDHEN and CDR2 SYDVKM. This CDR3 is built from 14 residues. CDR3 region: CASSFGGPYYEQYF. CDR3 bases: TGTGCCAGCAGTTTCGGAGGACCCTACTACGAGCAGTACTTC.

This CDR3 is CASRQGQGAFDTQYF. The CDR3 DNA is TGTGCCAGCAGGCAGGGACAGGGGGCGTTCGATACGCAGTATTTT. This chain connects TRBV6-5 to TRBJ2-3, with 12 bases lining up with TRBD1. V lost 6 bases, J lost 6 bases, and 7 bases stayed unmatched. The CDR3 sequence is 15 residues long. The germline V gene encodes CDR1 MNHEY and CDR2 SVGAGI.

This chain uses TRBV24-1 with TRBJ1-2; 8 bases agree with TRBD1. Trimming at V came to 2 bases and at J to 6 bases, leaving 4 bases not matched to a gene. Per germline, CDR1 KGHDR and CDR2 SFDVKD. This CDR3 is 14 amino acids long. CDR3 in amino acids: CATSDWDRKDGYTF. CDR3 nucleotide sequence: TGTGCCACCAGTGATTGGGACAGGAAGGATGGCTACACCTTC.

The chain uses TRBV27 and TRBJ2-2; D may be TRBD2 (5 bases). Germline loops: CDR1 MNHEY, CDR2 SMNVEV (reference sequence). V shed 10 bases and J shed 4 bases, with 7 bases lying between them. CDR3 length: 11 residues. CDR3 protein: CATSLTGELFF. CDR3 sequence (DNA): TGTGCCACTAGCCTCACCGGGGAGCTGTTTTTT.

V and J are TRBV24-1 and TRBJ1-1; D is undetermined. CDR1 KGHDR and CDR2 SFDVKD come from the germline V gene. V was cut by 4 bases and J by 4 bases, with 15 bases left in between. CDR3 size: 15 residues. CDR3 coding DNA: TGTGCCACCAGTGAAGGAAATATTGGGCTCACTGAAGCTTTCTTT. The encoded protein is CATSEGNIGLTEAFF.

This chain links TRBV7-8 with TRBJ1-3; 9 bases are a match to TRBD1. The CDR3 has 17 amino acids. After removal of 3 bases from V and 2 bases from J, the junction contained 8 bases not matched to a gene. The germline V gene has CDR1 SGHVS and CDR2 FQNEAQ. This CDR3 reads CASSFPGTGRTGNTIYF. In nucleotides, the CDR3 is TGTGCCAGCAGCTTCCCCGGGACAGGGAGGACTGGAAACACCATATATTTT.

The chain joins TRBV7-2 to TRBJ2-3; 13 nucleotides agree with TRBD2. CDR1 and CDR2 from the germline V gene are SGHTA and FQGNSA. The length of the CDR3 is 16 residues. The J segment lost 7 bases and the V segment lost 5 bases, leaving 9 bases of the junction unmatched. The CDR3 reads CASSDPGLAGVHTQYF. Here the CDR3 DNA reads TGTGCCAGCAGCGACCCCGGACTAGCGGGGGTTCATACGCAGTATTTT. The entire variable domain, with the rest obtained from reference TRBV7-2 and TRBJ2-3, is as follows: GAGVSQSPSNKVTEKGKDVELRCDPISGHTALYWYRQSLGQGLEFLIYFQGNSAPDKSGLPSDRFSAERTGGSVSTLTIQRTQQEDSAVYLCASSDPGLAGVHTQYFGPGTRLTVL.

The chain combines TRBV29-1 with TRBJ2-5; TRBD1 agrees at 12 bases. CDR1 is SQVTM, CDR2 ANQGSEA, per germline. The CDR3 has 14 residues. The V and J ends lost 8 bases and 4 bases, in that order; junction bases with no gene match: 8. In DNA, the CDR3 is TGCAGCTCCACGGGACAGGGGGCTTCAGAGACCCAGTACTTC. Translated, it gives CSSTGQGASETQYF.

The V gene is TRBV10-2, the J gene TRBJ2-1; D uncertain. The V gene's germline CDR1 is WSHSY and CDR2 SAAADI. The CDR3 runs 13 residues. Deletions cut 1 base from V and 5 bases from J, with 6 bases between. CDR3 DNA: TGCGCCAGCAGTGAGTTGTATGACAATGAGCAGTTCTTC. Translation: CASSELYDNEQFF.